A selection of T cell receptor beta chains follows, all from one sample in a study of shared clonotypes between healthy human individuals. The method was immunoSEQ multiplex PCR; TCRdb's version includes in-frame clones alone and lacks a portion of them. The repertoire consists of about 2.4 million clones, with over 85% occurring once and the leading ten covering around 0.37%. The specimen was naive CD4+ T cells from PBMCs. These receptors came from a man aged 18 to 30 in good health. Some clones in this sample may be carry-over from other donors' samples. The CDR3 runs from the conserved cysteine through the conserved F or W. D genes are given only for firm matches. A clone size is listed for some rows: how often the clone was seen (once, few, many), or a class if it is expanded.

DNA,CDR3,size,J,V,D
TGCGCCAGCAGCCCGAATCCTTCAAAGGGGCCGAACACTGAAGCTTTCTTT,CASSPNPSKGPNTEAFF,-,TRBJ1-1,TRBV4-1,-
TGCGCCAGCAGCCCCGATCCGTTCAGGGCTTTCTTT,CASSPDPFRAFF,-,TRBJ1-1,TRBV4-1,-
TGTGCCAACCACGGGGTGCCGCGCTACAATGAGCAGTTCTTC,CANHGVPRYNEQFF,-,TRBJ2-1,TRBV25-1,-
TGTGCCAGCAGTTTATTTCGGAGCGAGCAGTACTTC,CASSLFRSEQYF,-,TRBJ2-7,TRBV28,-
TGTGCCAGCAGCTACAACTATGGCTACACCTTC,CASSYNYGYTF,-,TRBJ1-2,TRBV28,-
TGTGCCAGCAGCTTGGTTCCTAGCGGGAGTATAAATGAGCAGTTCTTC,CASSLVPSGSINEQFF,-,TRBJ2-1,TRBV5-6,TRBD2
TGCGCCAGCAGCTTGGTAAGGGAACCCTACAATGAGCAGTTCTTC,CASSLVREPYNEQFF,-,TRBJ2-1,TRBV5-1,-
TGTGCCAGCAGTCGACTCCGCGGATTGAGCACTGAAGCTTTCTTT,CASSRLRGLSTEAFF,-,TRBJ1-1,TRBV28,-
TGTGCCAGCAGCTTAATGGTGAGCGGGCAGCCCCAGCATTTT,CASSLMVSGQPQHF,-,TRBJ1-5,TRBV7-3,-
TGTGCCAGCAGCTTAGGCTTCGGGAGGGCTTCAGATACGCAGTATTTT,CASSLGFGRASDTQYF,-,TRBJ2-3,TRBV11-2,TRBD2
TGTGCCTGGGGGTTCGGACAGGAGACACTCTATGGCTACACCTTC,CAWGFGQETLYGYTF,-,TRBJ1-2,TRBV30,TRBD1
TGTGCCAGCAGGGACCACGCAGATGGCTACACCTTC,CASRDHADGYTF,-,TRBJ1-2,TRBV6-5,-
TGTGCCAGCAGCACCATCCGGGAGGCCGGGGAGCTGTTTTTT,CASSTIREAGELFF,once,TRBJ2-2,TRBV7-9,TRBD2
TGCGCCAGCGGGGAACAGGGGGCCACTGAAGCTTTCTTT,CASGEQGATEAFF,-,TRBJ1-1,TRBV5-1,TRBD1
TGTGCCAGCAGCGTAGCTACACAGACTACCACGGGAACCTACAATGAGCAGTTCTTC,CASSVATQTTTGTYNEQFF,-,TRBJ2-1,TRBV9,-
TGTGCCAGCAGCGTAGGACAGGGCGCCTACGAGCAGTACTTC,CASSVGQGAYEQYF,-,TRBJ2-7,TRBV9,TRBD1
TGTGCTAGTGGCCTGGGACAGGGCAACCGCAACACTGAAGCTTTCTTT,CASGLGQGNRNTEAFF,once,TRBJ1-1,TRBV12-5,TRBD1
TGTGCCAGCAGCCGACTAGGCCCGCGGTTCTTC,CASSRLGPRFF,-,TRBJ2-1,TRBV25-1,-
TGTGCCTGGAGTGTACTCCAGGGAAATTCACCCCTCCACTTT,CAWSVLQGNSPLHF,-,TRBJ1-6,TRBV30,-
TGTGCCAGCTCACCCAATAGTAGGAACACTGAAGCTTTCTTT,CASSPNSRNTEAFF,-,TRBJ1-1,TRBV18,-
TGTGCCAGCGGTAGCGGGACCAGCTCCTACGAGCAGTACTTC,CASGSGTSSYEQYF,-,TRBJ2-7,TRBV6-1,TRBD2
TGTGCCAGCAGCCGCGTGTTGGGGCTTAGCGGGAGGGCCTTAGATACGCAGTATTTT,CASSRVLGLSGRALDTQYF,-,TRBJ2-3,TRBV7-2,TRBD2
TGTGCCAGCAGTTCAGGGGGTAGCACAGATACGCAGTATTTT,CASSSGGSTDTQYF,-,TRBJ2-3,TRBV28,TRBD1
TGTGCCAGCGGGGGAATTAGCGGGGGACAAGAGACCCAGTACTTC,CASGGISGGQETQYF,-,TRBJ2-5,TRBV9,TRBD2
TGTGCCAGCAGTTCATACAGGGGGCAGAATTTGGGATTC,CASSSYRGQNLGF,-,TRBJ2-7,TRBV6-5,TRBD1
TGTGCCAGCAGCCCCCCGTCGGGCGAAAAACTGTTTTTT,CASSPPSGEKLFF,-,TRBJ1-4,TRBV28,-
TGCGCCAGCAGCTTAGGCGGGGTTTACAATGAGCAGTTCTTC,CASSLGGVYNEQFF,-,TRBJ2-1,TRBV5-1,-
TGTGCCAGCAGCGTGCCTAGCGGGAGGAACACCGGGGAGCTGTTTTTT,CASSVPSGRNTGELFF,-,TRBJ2-2,TRBV9,TRBD2
TGCGCCAGCAGCCTGACTAGCGGACCCCAAGAGACCCAGTACTTC,CASSLTSGPQETQYF,-,TRBJ2-5,TRBV5-1,TRBD2
TGTGCCAGCAGTCGAGGTCCGTGGACAGCCTACGAGCAGTACTTC,CASSRGPWTAYEQYF,-,TRBJ2-7,TRBV28,-
TGTGCCAGCAGCTGGGACAACGAAGCTTTCTTT,CASSWDNEAFF,few,TRBJ1-1,TRBV6-5,-
TGTGCCAGCAAGGGGGGGACAGGGGTTTTTTCACCCCTCCACTTT,CASKGGTGVFSPLHF,-,TRBJ1-6,TRBV5-8,TRBD1
TGTGCCAGCACCCAGGGGCAGGGAGGGGCTCAGCCCCAGCATTTT,CASTQGQGGAQPQHF,-,TRBJ1-5,TRBV6-6,-
TGTGCCAGCAGCGCGTACAGGGGGCTAGGAGATACGCAGTATTTT,CASSAYRGLGDTQYF,-,TRBJ2-3,TRBV7-2,TRBD1
TGCGCCAGCAGCTTACAGGCTAACTCCTACGAGCAGTACTTC,CASSLQANSYEQYF,-,TRBJ2-7,TRBV5-1,-
TGCGCCAGCAGCCAAGGTAGGGTGACCCCTCTGTCCTACAATGAGCAGTTCTTC,CASSQGRVTPLSYNEQFF,-,TRBJ2-1,TRBV4-3,-
TGTGCCAGCACTTTGGACGGTTCGAGCTCCTACGAGCAGTACTTC,CASTLDGSSSYEQYF,-,TRBJ2-7,TRBV6-1,-
TGTGCCAGCACCCAACAGGTGGCAGGGTGGTTCAATTCACCCCTCCACTTT,CASTQQVAGWFNSPLHF,once,TRBJ1-6,TRBV11-2,-